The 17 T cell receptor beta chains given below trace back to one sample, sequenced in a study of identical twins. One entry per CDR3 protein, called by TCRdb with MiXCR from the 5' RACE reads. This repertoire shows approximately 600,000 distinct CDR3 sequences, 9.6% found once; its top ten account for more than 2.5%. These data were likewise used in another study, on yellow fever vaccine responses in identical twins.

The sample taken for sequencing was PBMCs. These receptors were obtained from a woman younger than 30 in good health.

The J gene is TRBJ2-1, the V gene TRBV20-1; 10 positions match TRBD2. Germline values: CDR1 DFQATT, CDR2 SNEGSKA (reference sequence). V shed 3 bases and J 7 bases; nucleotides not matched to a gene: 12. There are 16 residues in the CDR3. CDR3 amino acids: CSASVLASGRVNEQFF. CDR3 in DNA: TGCAGTGCTAGTGTTCTTGCTAGCGGGAGAGTGAATGAGCAGTTCTTC.

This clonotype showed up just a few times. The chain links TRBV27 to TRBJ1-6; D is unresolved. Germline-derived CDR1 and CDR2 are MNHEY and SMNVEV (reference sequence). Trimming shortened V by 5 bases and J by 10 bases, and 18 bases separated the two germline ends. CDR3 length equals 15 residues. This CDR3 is CASSPRRQSSSPLHF. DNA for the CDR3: TGTGCCAGCAGTCCGAGGCGACAATCGAGCTCACCCCTCCACTTT.

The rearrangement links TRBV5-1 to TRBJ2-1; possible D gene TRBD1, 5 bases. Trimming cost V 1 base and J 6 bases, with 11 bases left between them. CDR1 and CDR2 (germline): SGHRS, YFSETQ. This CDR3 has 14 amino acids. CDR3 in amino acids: CASSLNSRVNEQFF. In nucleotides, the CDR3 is TGCGCCAGCAGCTTGAACTCCAGGGTCAATGAGCAGTTCTTC.

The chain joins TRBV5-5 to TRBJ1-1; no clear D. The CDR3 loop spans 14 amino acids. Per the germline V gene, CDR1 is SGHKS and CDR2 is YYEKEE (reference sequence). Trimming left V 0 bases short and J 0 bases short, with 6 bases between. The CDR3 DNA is TGTGCCAGCAGCTTGGCCACGGTGAACACTGAAGCTTTCTTT. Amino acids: CASSLATVNTEAFF.

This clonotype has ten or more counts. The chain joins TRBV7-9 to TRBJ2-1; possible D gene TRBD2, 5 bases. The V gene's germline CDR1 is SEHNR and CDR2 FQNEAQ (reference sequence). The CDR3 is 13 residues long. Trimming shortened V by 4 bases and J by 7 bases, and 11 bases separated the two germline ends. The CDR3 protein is CASSSGPGNEQFF. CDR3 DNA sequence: TGTGCCAGCAGCTCCGGCCCGGGAAATGAGCAGTTCTTC.

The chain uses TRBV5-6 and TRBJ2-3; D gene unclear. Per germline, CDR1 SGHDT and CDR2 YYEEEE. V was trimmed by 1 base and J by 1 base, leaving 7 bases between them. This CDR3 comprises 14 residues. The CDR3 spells CASSLPQGTDTQYF. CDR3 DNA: TGTGCCAGCAGCTTGCCTCAGGGCACAGATACGCAGTATTTT.

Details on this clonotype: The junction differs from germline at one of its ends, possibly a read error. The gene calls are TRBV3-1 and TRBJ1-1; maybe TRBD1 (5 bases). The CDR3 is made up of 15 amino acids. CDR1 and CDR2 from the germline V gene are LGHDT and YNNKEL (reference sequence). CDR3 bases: TGTGCCAGCACCCAAAGGGGACGGGAGAACACTGAAGCTTTCTTT. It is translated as CASTQRGRENTEAFF.

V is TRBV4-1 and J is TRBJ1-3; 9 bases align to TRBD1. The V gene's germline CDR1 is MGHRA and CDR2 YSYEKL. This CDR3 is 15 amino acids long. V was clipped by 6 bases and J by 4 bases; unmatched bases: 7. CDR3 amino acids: CASSPDRGVGNTIYF. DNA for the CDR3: TGCGCCAGCAGTCCGGACAGGGGCGTAGGAAACACCATATATTTT.

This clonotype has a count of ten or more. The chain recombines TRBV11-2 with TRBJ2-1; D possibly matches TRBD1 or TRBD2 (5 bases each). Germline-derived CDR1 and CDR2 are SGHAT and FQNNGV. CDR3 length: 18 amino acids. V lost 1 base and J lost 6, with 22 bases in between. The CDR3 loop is CASSLVGPGPQVGNEQFF. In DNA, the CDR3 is TGTGCCAGCAGCTTAGTAGGGCCGGGACCCCAAGTTGGCAATGAGCAGTTCTTC.

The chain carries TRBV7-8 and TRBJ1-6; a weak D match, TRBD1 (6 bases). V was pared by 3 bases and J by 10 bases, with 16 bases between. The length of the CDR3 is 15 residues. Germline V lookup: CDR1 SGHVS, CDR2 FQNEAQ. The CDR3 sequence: CASSFVPQGGSPLHF. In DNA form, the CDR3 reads TGTGCCAGCAGCTTCGTCCCACAGGGAGGATCACCCCTCCACTTT.

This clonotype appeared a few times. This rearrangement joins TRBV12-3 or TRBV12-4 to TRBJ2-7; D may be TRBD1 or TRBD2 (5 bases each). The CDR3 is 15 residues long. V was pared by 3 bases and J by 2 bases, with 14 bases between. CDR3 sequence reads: CASSFTLRDPYEQYF. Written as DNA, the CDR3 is TGTGCCAGCAGTTTTACCCTCCGGGACCCCTACGAGCAGTACTTC.

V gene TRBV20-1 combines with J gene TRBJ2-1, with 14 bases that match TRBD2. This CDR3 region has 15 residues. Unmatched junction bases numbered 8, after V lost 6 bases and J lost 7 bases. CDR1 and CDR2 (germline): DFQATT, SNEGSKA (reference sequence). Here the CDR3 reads CSARRLAGGLNEQFF. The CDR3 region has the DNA TGCAGTGCCCGTAGACTAGCGGGAGGGCTGAATGAGCAGTTCTTC.

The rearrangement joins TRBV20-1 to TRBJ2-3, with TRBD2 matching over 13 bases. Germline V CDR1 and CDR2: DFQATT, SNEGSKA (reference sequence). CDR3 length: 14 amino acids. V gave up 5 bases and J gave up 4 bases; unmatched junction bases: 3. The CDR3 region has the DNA TGCAGTGCTGGGGGACTAGCGGGGCCAGATACGCAGTATTTT. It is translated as CSAGGLAGPDTQYF.

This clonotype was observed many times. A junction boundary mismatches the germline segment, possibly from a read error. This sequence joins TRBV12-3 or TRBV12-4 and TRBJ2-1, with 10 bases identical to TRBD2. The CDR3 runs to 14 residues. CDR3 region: CASSLAGATGEQFF. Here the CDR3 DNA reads TGTGCCAGCAGTCTAGCGGGGGCGACCGGTGAGCAGTTCTTC.

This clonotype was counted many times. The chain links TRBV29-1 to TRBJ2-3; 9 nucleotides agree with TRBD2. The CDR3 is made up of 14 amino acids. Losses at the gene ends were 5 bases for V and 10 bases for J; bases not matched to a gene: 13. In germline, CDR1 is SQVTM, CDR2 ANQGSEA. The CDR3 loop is CSVSSGTNSRAQYF. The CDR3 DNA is TGCAGCGTTTCTAGCGGGACTAATTCAAGGGCGCAGTATTTT.

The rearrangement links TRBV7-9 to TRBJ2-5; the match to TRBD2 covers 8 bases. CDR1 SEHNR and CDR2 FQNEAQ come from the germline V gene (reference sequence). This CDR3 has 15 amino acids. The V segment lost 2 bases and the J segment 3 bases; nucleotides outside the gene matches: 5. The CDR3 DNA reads TGTGCCAGCAGCTTATGGGTCGGGGGGGAAGAGACCCAGTACTTC. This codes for CASSLWVGGEETQYF.

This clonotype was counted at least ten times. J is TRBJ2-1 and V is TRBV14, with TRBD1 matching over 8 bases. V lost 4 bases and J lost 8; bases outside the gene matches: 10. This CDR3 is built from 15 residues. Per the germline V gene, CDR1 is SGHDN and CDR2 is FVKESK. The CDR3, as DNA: TGTGCCAGCAGCCGCCGACAGGGGCGATTAGATGAGCAGTTCTTC. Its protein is CASSRRQGRLDEQFF.